This TCR beta chain appears in the sequencing data of a study of blood T cell repertoires in COVID-19. Study-wide background: Specimens from acute and convalescent COVID-19 originated in the United States, Italy and Spain.

V was clipped by 6 bases and J by 10 bases, with 12 bases between them. The CDR3 contains 11 residues. Repertoires were generated with immunoSEQ multiplex PCR, while TCRdb's copy carries only in-frame clones and drops some. The sample holds 250,000 or so clones, about nine tenths seen once. The sequence was collected from a woman in her 30s with COVID-19, enrolled during active disease. Input material: peripheral blood. This rearrangement joins TRBV12-3 or TRBV12-4 to TRBJ1-2, with D perhaps matching TRBD1 (6 bases). This CDR3 reads CASSRGTFYTF. Written as DNA, the CDR3 is TGTGCCAGCAGCCGTGGGACATTCTACACCTTC.